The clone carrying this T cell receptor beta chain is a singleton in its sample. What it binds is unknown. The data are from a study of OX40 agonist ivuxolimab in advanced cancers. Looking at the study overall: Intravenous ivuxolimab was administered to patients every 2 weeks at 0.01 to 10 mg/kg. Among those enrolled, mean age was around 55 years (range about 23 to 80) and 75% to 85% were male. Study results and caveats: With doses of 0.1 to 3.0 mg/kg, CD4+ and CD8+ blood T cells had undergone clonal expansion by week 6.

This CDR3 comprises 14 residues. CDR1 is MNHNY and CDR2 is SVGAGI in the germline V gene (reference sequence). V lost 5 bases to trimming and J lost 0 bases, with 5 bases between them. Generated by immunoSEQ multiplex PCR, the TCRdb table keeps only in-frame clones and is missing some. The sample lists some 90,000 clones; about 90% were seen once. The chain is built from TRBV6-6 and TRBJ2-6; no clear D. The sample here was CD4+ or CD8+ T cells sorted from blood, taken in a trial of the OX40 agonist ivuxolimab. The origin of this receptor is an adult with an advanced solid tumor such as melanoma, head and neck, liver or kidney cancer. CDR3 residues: CASSPVSGANVLTF. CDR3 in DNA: TGTGCCAGCAGTCCTGTCTCTGGGGCCAACGTCCTGACTTTC.